The sequence of this T cell receptor beta chain was determined in a study of cytomegalovirus exposure and HLA in healthy donors. Study context: The Caucasian-associated ancestry cluster contained roughly four fifths of the roughly 400 genotyped donors.

Vbeta (60) and Jbeta (13) primers were used in the PCR. Authors' data handling: About 12 million of about 80 million unique TCR beta chains were shared, per a later count. Here immunoSEQ multiplex PCR was the method, and the copy in TCRdb shows in-frame clones only, minus some. The DNA was the basis for D and trimming; V, J and clone size are from that table. Of 130,000 or so clones in the sample, roughly 79% were seen once. Germline assignment: CDR1 MDHEN and CDR2 SYDVKM. After removal of 1 base from V and 1 base from J, the junction contained 6 bases not matched to a gene. The CDR3 is 16 amino acids.

The chain has TRBV28 and TRBJ1-1, with 7 bases matching TRBD1. The TCR sequence derives from a woman aged 40 to 50 in good health and CMV-seronegative. Sequenced input: PBMCs. This CDR3 is CASSLSEGAGNTEAFF. The CDR3 region has the DNA TGTGCCAGCAGTTTATCGGAGGGGGCTGGGAACACTGAAGCTTTCTTT.